These 14 T cell receptor beta chains were sequenced from one sample in a study of type 1 and type 2 diabetes patients. The PCR template was genomic DNA. Amplification of the beta chain CDR3 used 30 forward and 13 reverse multiplex primers. A single record per CDR3 protein comes from TCRdb applying MiXCR to the multiplex PCR reads. This repertoire shows 250,000 or so distinct CDR3 sequences, roughly 48% found once; its top ten account for approximately 15%. The specimen was peripheral blood mononuclear cells (PBMCs). These receptors were obtained from a man aged 18 to 30 with type 2 diabetes.

This clonotype was counted only a few times. V usage is TRBV7-2 and J usage is TRBJ1-5; 7 bases map to TRBD1. V shed 5 bases and J 5 bases; nucleotides not matched to a gene: 3. The CDR3 spans 13 residues. The germline V gene encodes CDR1 SGHTA and CDR2 FQGNSA. The CDR3, as DNA: TGTGCCAGCAGCCTCCAGGGGGATCAGCCCCAGCATTTT. Translating it yields CASSLQGDQPQHF.

This chain joins TRBV24-1 and TRBJ2-2; D is ambiguous. Deletions cut 6 bases from V and 10 bases from J, with 5 bases between. The germline gives CDR1 KGHDR, CDR2 SFDVKD. The CDR3 is made up of 10 amino acids. CDR3 region: CATSPKELFF. For the CDR3, the DNA is TGTGCCACCAGTCCTAAGGAGCTGTTTTTT.

J is TRBJ1-6 and V is TRBV5-1, with D hard to call. The CDR3 runs 14 residues. Trimming cost V 3 bases and J 10 bases, with 14 bases left between them. The germline V gene encodes CDR1 SGHRS and CDR2 YFSETQ. CDR3 sequence: CASSSREGESPLHF. The CDR3 DNA sequence: TGCGCCAGCAGCTCCCGGGAAGGAGAATCACCCCTCCACTTT.

V is TRBV2 and J is TRBJ2-7; D could derive from TRBD1 or TRBD2 (5 bases each). Germline V gene lookup returns CDR1 SNHLY and CDR2 FYNNEI. The CDR3 has 16 amino acids. The V gene lost 6 bases and the J gene lost 6 bases, with 24 bases spanning the gap. CDR3 residues: CASSALSQGRTREQYF. The CDR3 region has the DNA TGTGCCAGCAGCGCCCTCAGTCAGGGTCGGACTCGCGAGCAGTACTTC.

This rearrangement joins TRBV7-2 to TRBJ1-5, with D unresolved. Trimming pared 5 bases from V and 5 bases from J, leaving 10 bases between. The CDR3 covers 13 residues. Germline values: CDR1 SGHTA, CDR2 FQGNSA. CDR3 coding DNA: TGTGCCAGCAGCCCCGACACGGATCAGCCCCAGCATTTT. Amino acids: CASSPDTDQPQHF.

This clonotype showed up many times. V usage is TRBV30 and J usage is TRBJ1-2; D is uncertain. The CDR3 has 9 residues. Trimming left V 7 bases short and J 10 bases short, with 10 bases between. The germline V gene has CDR1 GTSNPN and CDR2 SVGIG (reference sequence). CDR3 amino acids: CAFSPFYTF. CDR3 nucleotide sequence: TGTGCCTTTTCTCCTTTCTACACCTTC.

This chain connects TRBV29-1 to TRBJ2-4; tentatively, D is TRBD1 (5 bases). This CDR3 comprises 14 residues. Germline V lookup: CDR1 SQVTM, CDR2 ANQGSEA. V was trimmed by 5 bases and J by 0 bases, leaving 11 bases between them. The CDR3 is CSVRQSGAKNIQYF. Written as DNA, the CDR3 is TGCAGCGTTCGACAGTCTGGAGCCAAAAACATTCAGTACTTC.

The rearrangement uses TRBV12-3 or TRBV12-4 and TRBJ2-3; 7 bases fit TRBD1. V shed 6 bases, J shed 6 bases, and the junction held 6 bases outside the gene matches. The CDR3 has 13 residues. CDR3 bases: TGTGCCAGCAGAAGGACAGGTGGGGATACGCAGTATTTT. Protein sequence: CASRRTGGDTQYF.

This clonotype occurred many times. V usage is TRBV10-2 and J usage is TRBJ2-3, with 7 bases lining up with TRBD2. The J segment lost 4 bases and the V segment lost 0 bases, leaving 1 base of the junction unmatched. The CDR3 totals 14 residues. In germline, CDR1 is WSHSY, CDR2 SAAADI. CDR3 DNA sequence: TGCGCCAGCAGTGAGTCAAGCGGGGCAGATACGCAGTATTTT. This gives the protein CASSESSGADTQYF.

The genes are TRBV7-6 and TRBJ2-2; D unclear. The germline CDR1 and CDR2 sequences are SGHVS and FNYEAQ. The V end was cut by 4 bases, the J end by 7 bases, with 10 bases between. This CDR3 comprises 13 residues. CDR3 sequence (DNA): TGTGCCAGCAGCTGGACCGTGGGCGGGGAGCTGTTTTTT. Protein product: CASSWTVGGELFF.

This clonotype came up a few times. The germline gene is not matched at one end of the junction; a read error may be the cause. The chain employs TRBV7-2 and TRBJ2-7; 8 nucleotides align to TRBD2. Germline values: CDR1 SGHTA, CDR2 FQGNSA. The CDR3 runs to 13 residues. Here the CDR3 reads CASSSTAARAGEF. The CDR3 nucleotides are TGTGCCAGCAGTTCCACGGCGGCGAGAGCGGGGGAGTTC.

To note about this clonotype: One end of the junction fails to match germline, which may point to a read error. CDR3 loop: CASSLVSGGGYEQYF. The CDR3 DNA follows: TGTGCCAGCAGTTTAGTGTCAGGGGGCGGGTACGAGCAGTACTTC. V usage is TRBV7-2 and J usage is TRBJ2-7; TRBD1 aligns across 8 bases. The CDR3 extends over 15 amino acids. From germline, CDR1 is SGHTA and CDR2 FQGNSA.

This rearrangement joins TRBV20-1 to TRBJ2-5; TRBD1 matches at 9 bases. The V gene's germline CDR1 is DFQATT and CDR2 SNEGSKA (reference sequence). V lost 6 bases to trimming and J lost 5 bases; unmatched junction nucleotides: 7. The CDR3 has 13 residues. CDR3 DNA sequence: TGCAGTGCCCAGACAGGGGGGGATGAGACCCAGTACTTC. This encodes CSAQTGGDETQYF.

This clonotype was seen a handful of times. The chain carries TRBV29-1 and TRBJ1-1, with D perhaps matching TRBD1 (5 bases). Per the germline V gene, CDR1 is SQVTM and CDR2 is ANQGSEA. This CDR3 is built from 13 residues. Between the trimmed V and J ends, which lost 5 bases and 1 base, there was a span of 11 bases. The chain's CDR3 is CSVKVGENTEAFF. The CDR3 bases are TGCAGCGTTAAAGTGGGGGAGAACACTGAAGCTTTCTTT.